These 30 T cell receptor beta chains originate from one sample sequenced in a study of cytomegalovirus exposure and HLA in healthy donors. The PCR was carried out with 60 Vbeta primers and 13 Jbeta primers. Using immunoSEQ multiplex PCR, the repertoire was profiled, and TCRdb retains in-frame clones only, with some absent. The clone table shows approximately 50,000 clones, with the ten largest holding about 2%. Sequencing input: PBMCs. The origin of the receptors is a female donor in good health and CMV-seronegative.

The V call is TRBV18, the J call TRBJ2-1, with 12 bases matching TRBD2. The V gene end was trimmed by 2 bases and the J gene end by 4 bases; junction bases not matched to a gene: 9. The V gene's germline CDR1 is KGHSH and CDR2 LQKENI. The CDR3 extends over 18 amino acids. The CDR3 DNA reads as TGTGCCAGCTCACCAGGTTCGACTAGCGGGGGCCTTTACAATGAGCAGTTCTTC. Encoded protein: CASSPGSTSGGLYNEQFF.

V is TRBV29-1 and J is TRBJ1-2, with 10 bases matching TRBD1. Germline CDR1 reads SQVTM; CDR2 reads ANQGSEA. The trim removed 7 bases at V and 8 bases at J, leaving 10 bases unmatched. The length of the CDR3 is 13 residues. The CDR3: CSAPGQGIRGYTF. The CDR3 region has the DNA TGCAGCGCCCCGGGACAGGGGATAAGGGGCTACACCTTC.

V and J are TRBV7-9 and TRBJ2-2, with TRBD1 as a possible D gene (6 bases). CDR1 is SEHNR, CDR2 FQNEAQ, per germline (reference sequence). This CDR3 spans 17 amino acids. V lost 6 bases and J 1 base, leaving 18 bases between the germline ends. The CDR3: CASRLSPGEGNTGELFF. CDR3 nucleotide sequence: TGTGCCAGCAGGCTTAGTCCAGGGGAAGGGAACACCGGGGAGCTGTTTTTT. Combining the CDR3 with reference TRBV7-9 and TRBJ2-2 gives the whole variable domain DTGVSQNPRHKITKRGQNVTFRCDPISEHNRLYWYRQTLGQGPEFLTYFQNEAQLEKSRLLSDRFSAERPKGSFSTLEIQRTEQGDSAMYLCASRLSPGEGNTGELFFGEGSRLTVL.

J is TRBJ2-5 and V is TRBV18, with 8 positions matching TRBD2. J gave up 0 bases and V 3 bases, and 12 bases lay outside the gene matches. Germline V gene sequence: CDR1 KGHSH, CDR2 LQKENI. The CDR3 has 18 residues. In DNA, the CDR3 is TGTGCCAGCTCACCTACTAGCGGCGCCCCGTACGACCAAGAGACCCAGTACTTC. Protein: CASSPTSGAPYDQETQYF.

The J gene is TRBJ2-5, the V gene TRBV5-6; no definite D call. The length of the CDR3 is 13 residues. Trimming took 1 base from V and 4 from J, leaving 8 bases between them. In germline, CDR1 is SGHDT, CDR2 YYEEEE. CDR3 nucleotides: TGTGCCAGCAGCTTGTTATCCAGAGAGACCCAGTACTTC. Translating gives CASSLLSRETQYF.

The J gene is TRBJ2-5, the V gene TRBV7-2; tentative D call: TRBD1 (6 bases). The CDR3 extends over 16 amino acids. V was cut by 0 bases and J by 5 bases, with 16 bases left in between. CDR1 SGHTA and CDR2 FQGNSA come from the germline V gene. CDR3 in amino acids: CASSLAGTGNWETQYF. DNA for the CDR3: TGTGCCAGCAGCTTAGCTGGTACAGGGAATTGGGAGACCCAGTACTTC.

The chain is built from TRBV4-2 and TRBJ2-1; 12 bases match TRBD2. This CDR3 has 15 amino acids. Germline V gene sequence: CDR1 LGHNA, CDR2 YNFKEQ. V was clipped by 4 bases and J by 5 bases; unmatched bases: 3. CDR3 residues: CASSRLAGANNEQFF. CDR3 DNA: TGTGCCAGCAGCCGACTAGCGGGAGCGAACAATGAGCAGTTCTTC.

The chain carries TRBV4-1 and TRBJ1-2, with TRBD1 identical over 8 bases. Germline V lookup: CDR1 MGHRA, CDR2 YSYEKL. This CDR3 contains 13 residues. J was trimmed by 4 bases and V by 6 bases; bases with no gene match: 4. The CDR3 bases are TGCGCCAGCAGTAAGACAGGGGTCTATGGCTACACCTTC. The encoded protein is CASSKTGVYGYTF.

The chain joins TRBV11-2 to TRBJ1-1; D ambiguous. The CDR3 extends over 15 amino acids. CDR1 and CDR2 from the germline V gene are SGHAT and FQNNGV. Trimming took off 1 base at V and 5 bases at J, with 14 bases between the two ends. CDR3 region: CASSLGGGRGTEAFF. In nucleotides, the CDR3 is TGTGCCAGCAGCTTAGGTGGCGGTCGGGGTACTGAAGCTTTCTTT.

This rearrangement joins TRBV4-2 to TRBJ2-2, with a possible D match to TRBD1 (6 bases). Germline V gene sequence: CDR1 LGHNA, CDR2 YNFKEQ. CDR3 size: 14 residues. V shed 6 bases and J shed 4 bases, with 12 bases lying between them. CDR3 residues: CASSWTVTTGELFF. The DNA for the CDR3 is TGTGCCAGCAGTTGGACAGTCACCACCGGGGAGCTGTTTTTT.

The chain combines TRBV6-1 with TRBJ1-5; TRBD1 matches at 10 bases. Trimming removed 7 bases from V and 3 bases from J; junction bases left unmatched: 6. Germline CDR1 MNHNS, CDR2 SASEGT. The CDR3 is 15 amino acids. For the CDR3, the DNA is TGTGCCAGCACCCGGACAGGGGGGTACAATCAGCCCCAGCATTTT. This encodes CASTRTGGYNQPQHF.

The chain employs TRBV4-1 and TRBJ1-1, with a tentative D call TRBD1 (6 bases). Trimming stripped 5 bases from V and 0 bases from J, with 7 bases between. CDR1 and CDR2 from the germline V gene are MGHRA and YSYEKL. The CDR3 length is 13 residues. CDR3 in amino acids: CASSTGLNTEAFF. The CDR3 coding sequence is TGCGCCAGCAGCACAGGGCTGAACACTGAAGCTTTCTTT.

This sequence joins TRBV30 and TRBJ1-1, with D perhaps TRBD1 (6 bases). The CDR3 sequence is 14 residues long. Per germline, CDR1 GTSNPN and CDR2 SVGIG (reference sequence). Trimming removed 6 bases from V and 0 bases from J, with 14 bases in between. The CDR3 here is CACQDRRMNTEAFF. The CDR3 DNA is TGTGCCTGCCAGGACAGACGAATGAACACTGAAGCTTTCTTT. The variable domain in full, completed from reference TRBV30 and TRBJ1-1, reads SQTIHQWPATLVQPVGSPLSLECTVEGTSNPNLYWYRQAAGRGLQLLFYSVGIGQISSEVPQNLSASRPQDRQFILSSKKLLLSDSGFYLCACQDRRMNTEAFFGQGTRLTVV.

V usage is TRBV7-2 and J usage is TRBJ1-6, with 9 bases matching TRBD1. There are 15 residues in the CDR3. V lost 7 bases and J lost 9; bases outside the gene matches: 10. Germline V gene lookup returns CDR1 SGHTA and CDR2 FQGNSA. For the CDR3, the DNA is TGTGCCAGCACTCGGGACAGGGCCTTAGGTTCACCCCTCCACTTT. Protein sequence: CASTRDRALGSPLHF.

This sequence joins TRBV5-1 and TRBJ1-3; 9 bases fit TRBD1. CDR1 and CDR2 from the germline V gene are SGHRS and YFSETQ. The ends lost 4 bases at V and 0 bases at J; junction bases unmatched: 5. CDR3 length equals 16 residues. CDR3 sequence reads: CASSHEGQGSGNTIYF. CDR3 in DNA: TGCGCCAGCAGCCACGAGGGACAGGGCTCTGGAAACACCATATATTTT.

The chain is built from TRBV5-1 and TRBJ2-7; 10 bases fit TRBD2. This CDR3 comprises 14 residues. Germline CDR1 and CDR2: SGHRS and YFSETQ. The V gene end was trimmed by 5 bases and the J gene end by 4 bases; junction bases not matched to a gene: 6. CDR3 nucleotide sequence: TGCGCCAGCAGAGATTCTAGCGGGGGTTACGAGCAGTACTTC. It codes for CASRDSSGGYEQYF.

This rearrangement joins TRBV11-3 to TRBJ2-7; D remains unclear. Trimming cost V 0 bases and J 2 bases, with 14 bases left between them. The CDR3 consists of 16 residues. Per germline, CDR1 SGHNT and CDR2 YENEEA. The CDR3 DNA reads TGTGCCAGCAGCTTAGATCGGCTGGGCAATGCCTACGAGCAGTACTTC. The encoded protein is CASSLDRLGNAYEQYF. Full variable domain (rest looked up from reference TRBV11-3 and TRBJ2-7): EAGVVQSPRYKIIEKKQPVAFWCNPISGHNTLYWYLQNLGQGPELLIRYENEEAVDDSQLPKDRFSAERLKGVDSTLKIQPAELGDSAVYLCASSLDRLGNAYEQYFGPGTRLTVT.

The chain recombines TRBV18 with TRBJ1-1, with D possibly being TRBD1 (6 bases). CDR1 is KGHSH, CDR2 LQKENI, per germline. The CDR3 runs 15 residues. V lost 3 bases and J 4 bases, leaving 15 bases between the germline ends. The chain's CDR3 is CASSPFGGGFTEAFF. The DNA of the CDR3 is TGTGCCAGCTCACCCTTCGGCGGGGGCTTCACTGAAGCTTTCTTT.

The chain links TRBV7-9 to TRBJ1-5; D gene uncertain. The V end was cut by 3 bases, the J end by 6 bases, with 6 bases between. Germline-derived CDR1 and CDR2 are SEHNR and FQNEAQ (reference sequence). The CDR3 covers 12 residues. CDR3 bases: TGTGCCAGCAGCTTGTCTAGTCAGCCCCAGCATTTT. Protein product: CASSLSSQPQHF.

The chain couples TRBV29-1 to TRBJ2-6, with 9 bases identical to TRBD1. This CDR3 spans 15 amino acids. Trimming removed 3 bases from V and 4 bases from J; junction bases left unmatched: 4. Per germline, CDR1 SQVTM and CDR2 ANQGSEA. DNA of the CDR3: TGCAGCGTTGATAACAGGGGGCCCGGGGCCAACGTCCTGACTTTC. Its translation: CSVDNRGPGANVLTF.

The V and J genes are TRBV27 and TRBJ1-1; a possible D gene is TRBD1 (5 bases). Trimming stripped 9 bases from V and 4 bases from J, with 21 bases between. Germline-derived CDR1 and CDR2 are MNHEY and SMNVEV (reference sequence). The CDR3 runs to 15 residues. The CDR3 protein is CASLRRGTQSTEAFF. CDR3 in DNA: TGTGCCAGTCTACGGAGGGGAACTCAGAGCACTGAAGCTTTCTTT.

The rearrangement links TRBV4-1 to TRBJ1-2, with TRBD1 matching 7 bases. CDR1 is MGHRA and CDR2 is YSYEKL in the germline V gene. After removal of 1 base from V and 6 bases from J, the junction contained 8 bases not matched to a gene. The CDR3 spans 15 residues. The CDR3 bases are TGCGCCAGCAGCCAAGGAAGACAGGGAAGCCATGGCTACACCTTC. The encoded protein is CASSQGRQGSHGYTF.

V and J are TRBV5-6 and TRBJ2-4; a weak D match, TRBD2 (6 bases). Per germline, CDR1 SGHDT and CDR2 YYEEEE. The CDR3 is 13 amino acids. Trimming cost V 1 base and J 6 bases, with 8 bases left between them. Here the CDR3 reads CASSLTGLNIQYF. The CDR3 DNA reads TGTGCCAGCAGCTTGACGGGACTAAACATTCAGTACTTC.

The chain links TRBV6-5 to TRBJ2-7, with 7 bases that match TRBD1. Germline lookup yields CDR1 MNHEY and CDR2 SVGAGI. CDR3 length: 15 residues. After removal of 6 bases from V and 0 bases from J, the junction contained 8 bases not matched to a gene. The CDR3 nucleotides read TGTGCCAGCAGCCACCGGGACAGTGGCTCCTACGAGCAGTACTTC. This translates into CASSHRDSGSYEQYF.

The rearrangement joins TRBV2 to TRBJ1-2, with D possibly matching TRBD1 (6 bases). The CDR3 loop spans 12 amino acids. V lost 8 bases to trimming and J lost 5 bases, with 12 bases between them. CDR1 is SNHLY, CDR2 FYNNEI, per germline. CDR3 in amino acids: CASLGGRYGYTF. The CDR3 DNA reads TGTGCCAGCTTAGGGGGAAGGTATGGCTACACCTTC.

The J gene is TRBJ1-3, the V gene TRBV27, with D perhaps matching TRBD1 (6 bases). The germline V gene has CDR1 MNHEY and CDR2 SMNVEV (reference sequence). The germline V and J ends were trimmed by 8 bases and 3 bases, with 17 bases remaining between them. The CDR3 is 15 residues long. The CDR3 nucleotides are TGTGCCAGCGGATTACAGGGTTGGGATGGAAACACCATATATTTT. This gives the protein CASGLQGWDGNTIYF.

The chain has TRBV9 and TRBJ1-2; 7 nucleotides match TRBD1. Germline values: CDR1 SGDLS, CDR2 YYNGEE. V shed 0 bases, J shed 8 bases, and the junction held 4 bases outside the gene matches. CDR3 length: 13 residues. Written as DNA, the CDR3 is TGTGCCAGCAGCGTAGGACAGGGACTCGGCTACACCTTC. It is translated as CASSVGQGLGYTF.

The V and J genes are TRBV5-1 and TRBJ2-5; D may be TRBD2 (6 bases). The CDR3 totals 15 residues. Germline-derived CDR1 and CDR2 are SGHRS and YFSETQ. V was trimmed by 5 bases and J by 1 base, leaving 15 bases between them. CDR3 in amino acids: CASSTLAPPQETQYF. DNA of the CDR3: TGCGCCAGCAGTACCCTAGCGCCGCCCCAAGAGACCCAGTACTTC.

The chain carries TRBV19 and TRBJ1-2, with TRBD1 as a possible D gene (5 bases). V was pared by 7 bases and J by 7 bases, with 16 bases between. This CDR3 is built from 13 residues. Looked up from germline, CDR1 is LNHDA and CDR2 is SQIVND (reference sequence). As DNA, the CDR3 is TGTGCCAGTAACATTGGGGGGAGGTCTGGCTACACCTTC. This codes for CASNIGGRSGYTF.

V usage is TRBV7-9 and J usage is TRBJ1-2, with D possibly matching TRBD1 (6 bases). V was shortened by 7 bases and J by 3 bases, with 15 bases between the two germline ends. The germline gives CDR1 SEHNR, CDR2 FQNEAQ (reference sequence). This CDR3 contains 14 residues. For the CDR3, the DNA is TGTGCCAGCAAACAGGGAGATTCATACTATGGCTACACCTTC. This gives the protein CASKQGDSYYGYTF.